This T cell receptor (beta chain) originates from a study of low-dose radiotherapy and immunotherapy resistance in tumors. Across the whole study: A total of 6.5 Gy was given to Cohort 1 as 0.5 Gy per fraction every 2 weeks. Patients took oral aspirin 300 mg daily for four cycles from cycle 1 day 1.

TRAV- and TRBV-specific primers primed first-strand cDNA, covering alpha and beta chains. Both a constant-region primer and a V-primer adapter served to amplify TCRs across around 20 PCR cycles. A single record per CDR3 protein comes from TCRdb applying MiXCR to the reads. This table holds 70,000 to 95,000 distinct CDR3 sequences, 15% to 20% found once. Germline CDR1 reads MGHRA; CDR2 reads YSYEKL. The CDR3 loop spans 16 amino acids. Losses at the gene ends were 1 base for V and 2 bases for J; bases not matched to a gene: 7. Time point: before trial treatment. Inclusion covered patients whose advanced solid tumors lacked tumor-infiltrating lymphocytes. Ten or more counts support this clonotype.

This TCR derives from a male donor with prostate cancer. J is TRBJ2-5 and V is TRBV4-1; TRBD2 aligns across 7 bases. The sequencing here drew on PBMCs, taken before treatment. The CDR3 loop reads CASSQVSGERQETQYF. CDR3 DNA: TGCGCCAGCAGCCAAGTGAGCGGGGAGAGACAAGAGACCCAGTACTTC.